This T cell receptor beta chain appears in the sequencing data of a study of cytomegalovirus exposure and HLA in healthy donors. Findings and caveats of the study: With later analysis, a missense DCLRE1C variant became linked to TCR beta V- and J-gene trimming.

This PCR relied on a set of 60 Vbeta primers and 13 Jbeta primers. TCRdb's copy holds only in-frame clones and misses some; the assay was immunoSEQ multiplex PCR. The sample yields about 92,000 clones, about 67% seen once. Germline V gives CDR1 LNHDA, CDR2 SQIVND (reference sequence). V lost 6 bases to trimming and J lost 8 bases; unmatched junction nucleotides: 15. This CDR3 spans 15 amino acids. On this clone: What it binds is unknown.

This TCR was sampled from a woman aged 18-29 years in good health and CMV-seropositive. Sequencing was done on a sample of PBMCs. This rearrangement joins TRBV19 to TRBJ1-2, with 7 bases lining up with TRBD1. CDR3 region: CASRAGQHLTGGYTF. In nucleotides, the CDR3 is TGTGCCAGTAGGGCGGGACAGCACCTAACGGGCGGCTACACCTTC.